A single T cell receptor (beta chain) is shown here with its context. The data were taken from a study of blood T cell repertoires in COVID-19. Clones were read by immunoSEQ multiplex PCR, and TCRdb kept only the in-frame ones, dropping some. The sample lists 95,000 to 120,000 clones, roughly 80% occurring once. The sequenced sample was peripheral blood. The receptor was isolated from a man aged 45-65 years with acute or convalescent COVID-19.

The CDR3 loop reads CAISEPWTGQETQYF. The CDR3 DNA reads as TGTGCCATCAGTGAGCCTTGGACGGGGCAAGAGACCCAGTACTTC. V gene TRBV10-3 combines with J gene TRBJ2-5; the D gene is possibly TRBD2 (5 bases). Per the germline V gene, CDR1 is ENHRY and CDR2 is SYGVKD. The germline V and J ends were trimmed by 2 bases and 2 bases, with 12 bases remaining between them. The CDR3 consists of 15 residues.